These 27 T cell receptor beta chains came from one sample sequenced in a study of cytomegalovirus exposure and HLA in healthy donors. In the PCR, 60 Vbeta and 13 Jbeta primers were used. The repertoire was sequenced with immunoSEQ multiplex PCR; TCRdb's copy has only in-frame clones and lacks some. The repertoire includes 120,000 to 150,000 clones, about 72% of them detected once, and about 4.7% sits in the top ten. Sequencing used PBMCs. The source is a man in his sixties in good health and CMV-seronegative.

The rearrangement joins TRBV7-6 to TRBJ1-3, with TRBD1 matching 8 bases. This CDR3 is 16 amino acids long. Per the germline V gene, CDR1 is SGHVS and CDR2 is FNYEAQ. Trimming at V came to 1 base and at J to 7 bases, leaving 9 bases not matched to a gene. CDR3 loop: CASSLGGTGGWNTIYF. The CDR3, as DNA: TGTGCCAGCAGCTTAGGCGGCACAGGGGGTTGGAACACCATATATTTT.

This clone was seen only a few times. The chain uses TRBV11-2 and TRBJ2-3; 7 nucleotides agree with TRBD1. Germline lookup yields CDR1 SGHAT and CDR2 FQNNGV. This CDR3 spans 16 amino acids. The J segment lost 0 bases and the V segment lost 4 bases, leaving 7 bases of the junction unmatched. The CDR3 loop reads CASSSKTGDSTDTQYF. DNA for the CDR3: TGTGCCAGCAGCTCCAAAACAGGGGACAGCACAGATACGCAGTATTTT.

V gene TRBV5-1 combines with J gene TRBJ2-3, with TRBD2 as a possible D gene (5 bases). The V end was cut by 5 bases, the J end by 1 base, with 14 bases between. The CDR3 consists of 15 residues. CDR1 is SGHRS and CDR2 is YFSETQ in the germline V gene. The CDR3 loop is CASSLGLAGTDTQYF. DNA of the CDR3: TGCGCCAGCAGTCTCGGGCTAGCAGGCACAGATACGCAGTATTTT.

The chain is built from TRBV5-1 and TRBJ2-7; 10 bases align to TRBD1. J was trimmed by 2 bases and V by 4 bases; bases with no gene match: 6. The CDR3 is 15 amino acids. Germline CDR1 is SGHRS and CDR2 is YFSETQ. For the CDR3, the DNA is TGCGCCAGCAGCGACGGGACAGGGGTAGCCTACGAGCAGTACTTC. Encoded protein: CASSDGTGVAYEQYF.

The V and J genes are TRBV7-2 and TRBJ2-3; D perhaps matches TRBD1 (6 bases). V was cut by 6 bases and J by 7 bases, with 11 bases left in between. The CDR3 runs to 12 residues. CDR1 and CDR2 (germline): SGHTA, FQGNSA. The CDR3 nucleotides read TGTGCCAGCAGTCTTACAGGGAATACGCAGTATTTT. Encoded protein: CASSLTGNTQYF.

V gene TRBV19 combines with J gene TRBJ2-1, with a tentative D call TRBD2 (5 bases). The V and J ends lost 7 bases and 0 bases respectively, with 16 bases between them. Looked up from germline, CDR1 is LNHDA and CDR2 is SQIVND (reference sequence). CDR3 length: 16 amino acids. CDR3 region: CASTIGSWSSYNEQFF. CDR3 DNA sequence: TGTGCCAGTACCATAGGGAGTTGGAGCTCCTACAATGAGCAGTTCTTC.

The chain uses TRBV30 and TRBJ1-1; no definite D call. Trimming shortened V by 2 bases and J by 1 base, and 8 bases separated the two germline ends. This CDR3 spans 13 amino acids. Germline lookup yields CDR1 GTSNPN and CDR2 SVGIG (reference sequence). The CDR3 region is CAWSREENTEAFF. CDR3 nucleotides: TGTGCCTGGAGTAGGGAGGAGAACACTGAAGCTTTCTTT. Variable domain in full (rest from reference TRBV30 and TRBJ1-1): SQTIHQWPATLVQPVGSPLSLECTVEGTSNPNLYWYRQAAGRGLQLLFYSVGIGQISSEVPQNLSASRPQDRQFILSSKKLLLSDSGFYLCAWSREENTEAFFGQGTRLTVV.

This chain connects TRBV7-8 to TRBJ1-2, with TRBD1 as a possible D gene (5 bases). V lost 1 base and J lost 0, with 9 bases in between. The CDR3 is made up of 15 amino acids. Germline CDR1 reads SGHVS; CDR2 reads FQNEAQ. The CDR3 loop is CASSLGGGSNYGYTF. The CDR3 nucleotides are TGTGCCAGCAGCTTAGGCGGGGGTTCTAACTATGGCTACACCTTC. The full variable domain, rest sourced from reference TRBV7-8 and TRBJ1-2, is GAGVSQSPRYKVAKRGQDVALRCDPISGHVSLFWYQQALGQGPEFLTYFQNEAQLDKSGLPSDRFFAERPEGSVSTLKIQRTQQEDSAVYLCASSLGGGSNYGYTFGSGTRLTVV.

This rearrangement joins TRBV2 to TRBJ1-2, with 9 bases that match TRBD1. Germline lookup yields CDR1 SNHLY and CDR2 FYNNEI. Trimming took 4 bases from V and 8 from J; bases not matched to a gene: 8. The CDR3 runs to 14 residues. The CDR3 is CASSGQGGYEGYTF. CDR3 nucleotide sequence: TGTGCCAGCAGTGGACAGGGGGGGTACGAAGGCTACACCTTC.

This clone was counted a few times. The chain couples TRBV7-3 to TRBJ1-2, with 9 bases matching TRBD1. V gave up 1 base and J gave up 6 bases; unmatched junction bases: 3. CDR3 length: 14 amino acids. Germline assignment: CDR1 SGHTA and CDR2 FQGTGA. CDR3 nucleotide sequence: TGTGCCAGCAGCTTAAGACAGGGGGGGAATGGCTACACCTTC. Translation gives CASSLRQGGNGYTF.

The sample holds a few counts of this clone. The chain employs TRBV5-6 and TRBJ2-2, with 7 bases aligning to TRBD2. V lost 0 bases and J lost 1; bases outside the gene matches: 3. This CDR3 has 16 amino acids. The germline V gene has CDR1 SGHDT and CDR2 YYEEEE. CDR3 bases: TGTGCCAGCAGCTTGGGGGGGGGTGTGAACACCGGGGAGCTGTTTTTT. Its protein product is CASSLGGGVNTGELFF.

The V and J genes are TRBV7-3 and TRBJ1-2; the match to TRBD1 covers 8 bases. Germline V gene data show CDR1 as SGHTA and CDR2 as FQGTGA. V trimming: 3 bases; J trimming: 5 bases; junction bases outside the gene matches: 2. The CDR3 loop spans 13 amino acids. The CDR3 region is CASSLTGEYGYTF. CDR3 bases: TGTGCCAGCAGCTTGACAGGGGAGTATGGCTACACCTTC.

This clone was counted between two and nine times. The chain couples TRBV6-5 to TRBJ1-3; TRBD1 might be the D (5 bases). V was clipped by 4 bases and J by 0 bases, with 10 bases between them. The CDR3 spans 15 residues. The V gene's germline CDR1 is MNHEY and CDR2 SVGAGI. This CDR3 is CASSLGLLSGNTIYF. CDR3 DNA: TGTGCCAGCAGTTTGGGACTCCTCTCTGGAAACACCATATATTTT.

Here the CDR3 reads CSVLLADLTGELFF. CDR3 DNA: TGCAGCGTTTTACTAGCGGACCTCACCGGGGAGCTGTTTTTT. The chain employs TRBV29-1 and TRBJ2-2, with TRBD2 matching over 8 bases. The CDR3 totals 14 residues. Looked up from germline, CDR1 is SQVTM and CDR2 is ANQGSEA. The ends lost 5 bases at V and 4 bases at J; junction bases unmatched: 6.

J is TRBJ2-1 and V is TRBV11-2; 7 bases align to TRBD2. The V segment lost 5 bases and the J segment 2 bases; nucleotides outside the gene matches: 9. Germline V gene data show CDR1 as SGHAT and CDR2 as FQNNGV. This CDR3 region has 16 residues. CDR3 in DNA: TGTGCCAGCAGCCCGTTTCCCGGGACTACCTACAATGAGCAGTTCTTC. Amino acids: CASSPFPGTTYNEQFF.

This clone was seen a handful of times. The rearrangement uses TRBV27 and TRBJ2-2; perhaps TRBD2 as D (5 bases). The CDR3 consists of 14 residues. Deletions cut 7 bases from V and 3 bases from J, with 12 bases between. CDR1 is MNHEY and CDR2 is SMNVEV in the germline V gene (reference sequence). The CDR3 reads CASTQAAYTGELFF. The CDR3 DNA sequence: TGTGCCAGCACCCAAGCGGCATACACCGGGGAGCTGTTTTTT.

CDR3 amino acids: CASRLAGGDNEQFF. CDR3 nucleotides: TGTGCCAGCCGACTAGCGGGAGGCGACAATGAGCAGTTCTTC. This chain links TRBV6-4 with TRBJ2-1; 13 bases fit TRBD2. J was trimmed by 5 bases and V by 8 bases; bases with no gene match: 3. This CDR3 comprises 14 residues. Germline lookup yields CDR1 MRHNA and CDR2 SNTAGT.

The V gene is TRBV4-2, the J gene TRBJ2-2, with TRBD2 identical over 10 bases. This CDR3 region has 18 residues. Trimming cost V 0 bases and J 7 bases; bases outside gene matches: 11. The germline gives CDR1 LGHNA, CDR2 YNFKEQ. In nucleotides, the CDR3 is TGTGCCAGCAGCCAAGACGGGCTAGCGGGAGACGGGAGCGGGGAGCTGTTTTTT. It yields the protein CASSQDGLAGDGSGELFF.

With respect to this clone: Other DNA sequences in the same sample also yield this CDR3. The V call is TRBV19, the J call TRBJ2-7; TRBD1 might be the D (5 bases). The V end lost 3 bases, the J end lost 2 bases, and 5 bases lay between the germline ends. This CDR3 region has 12 residues. The germline V gene encodes CDR1 LNHDA and CDR2 SQIVND (reference sequence). CDR3 sequence (DNA): TGTGCCAGTAGTATGGGGCCCTACGAGCAGTACTTC. Amino acids: CASSMGPYEQYF.

This clone was seen a handful of times. This chain joins TRBV29-1 and TRBJ2-7, with 11 bases fitting TRBD2. The CDR3 is 18 amino acids. Germline CDR1 reads SQVTM; CDR2 reads ANQGSEA. Trimming took 6 bases from V and 2 from J; bases not matched to a gene: 18. The CDR3 DNA follows: TGCAGCGTCCGATTAACGTCATTTGGGACTAGCGGCCCCTACGAGCAGTACTTC. This encodes CSVRLTSFGTSGPYEQYF.

J is TRBJ1-1 and V is TRBV12-2. TRBV12-2 is a pseudogene. The CDR3 is 13 residues long. The CDR3 loop reads CASLKPRSTEAFF. The CDR3 nucleotides read TGTGCAAGTTTGAAACCCCGGAGCACTGAAGCTTTCTTT.

This chain joins TRBV6-1 and TRBJ1-1; D remains ambiguous. Trimming took 3 bases from V and 4 from J, leaving 12 bases between them. Per the germline V gene, CDR1 is MNHNS and CDR2 is SASEGT. The CDR3 loop spans 14 amino acids. The CDR3 here is CASSDSTRRTEAFF. The CDR3 region has the DNA TGTGCCAGCAGTGATTCGACACGTCGCACTGAAGCTTTCTTT.

J is TRBJ2-3 and V is TRBV9, with TRBD2 matching over 15 bases. Germline trimming cut 4 bases from V and 5 bases from J; bases unmatched to any gene: 5. Germline CDR1 SGDLS, CDR2 YYNGEE. This CDR3 has 16 residues. The CDR3 reads CASSSGLAGGRDTQYF. DNA for the CDR3: TGTGCCAGCAGCTCGGGACTAGCGGGAGGAAGAGATACGCAGTATTTT.

The genes are TRBV2 and TRBJ1-4, with D tentatively TRBD1 (5 bases). The CDR3 is 13 residues long. CDR1 is SNHLY, CDR2 FYNNEI, per germline. V lost 7 bases and J 6 bases, leaving 12 bases between the germline ends. The CDR3 loop is CASNLPTDEKLFF. The CDR3 region has the DNA TGTGCCAGCAATTTACCGACAGATGAAAAACTGTTTTTT.

This clone was detected only a few times. This sample includes further DNA sequences coding for the same CDR3. This sequence joins TRBV7-2 and TRBJ2-5; D remains ambiguous. The CDR3 has 13 amino acids. Per germline, CDR1 SGHTA and CDR2 FQGNSA. The V gene lost 1 base and the J gene lost 1 base, with 4 bases spanning the gap. The CDR3 spells CASSLGGQETQYF. CDR3 DNA sequence: TGTGCCAGCAGCTTAGGCGGCCAAGAGACCCAGTACTTC.

The genes are TRBV6-1 and TRBJ1-6, with 9 bases lining up with TRBD1. The CDR3 is 16 residues long. Per germline, CDR1 MNHNS and CDR2 SASEGT. V lost 3 bases to trimming and J lost 8 bases; unmatched junction nucleotides: 8. The CDR3 DNA follows: TGTGCCAGCAGTGACACCGGACAGGGGTGGGATTCACCCCTCCACTTT. Amino acid sequence: CASSDTGQGWDSPLHF.

This clone was observed a few times. The gene calls are TRBV19 and TRBJ1-1; D gene uncertain. The CDR3 covers 14 residues. Trimming cost V 3 bases and J 2 bases, with 10 bases left between them. CDR1 and CDR2 (germline): LNHDA, SQIVND (reference sequence). CDR3 in amino acids: CASSIGGINTEAFF. The CDR3 DNA sequence: TGTGCCAGTAGTATCGGCGGAATAAACACTGAAGCTTTCTTT.